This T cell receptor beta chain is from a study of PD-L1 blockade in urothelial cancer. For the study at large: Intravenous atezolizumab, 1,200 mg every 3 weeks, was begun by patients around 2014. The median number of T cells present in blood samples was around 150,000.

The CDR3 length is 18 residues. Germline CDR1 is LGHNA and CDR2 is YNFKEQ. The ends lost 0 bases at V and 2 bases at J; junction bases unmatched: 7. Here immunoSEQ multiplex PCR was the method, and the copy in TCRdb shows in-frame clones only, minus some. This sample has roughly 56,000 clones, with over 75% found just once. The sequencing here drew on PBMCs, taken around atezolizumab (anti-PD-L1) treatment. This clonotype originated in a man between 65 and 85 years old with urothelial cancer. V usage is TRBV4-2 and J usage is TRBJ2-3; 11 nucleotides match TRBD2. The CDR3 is CASSQDLIAGGATDTQYF. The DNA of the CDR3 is TGTGCCAGCAGCCAAGATCTTATAGCGGGAGGGGCCACAGATACGCAGTATTTT.